These 32 T cell receptor beta chains were sequenced from one sample in a study of T cells in Graves' hyperthyroidism and ophthalmopathy. The TCR beta CDR3 regions underwent amplification using RNA transcripts as the source. First-round RT-PCR targeting the TCR CDR3 was performed with the HTBI primer set. TCRdb re-called the multiplex PCR reads with MiXCR, one entry per CDR3 protein. The sample records fewer than 550,000 distinct CDR3 sequences, roughly 25% being singletons. Sequencing input: blood. These receptor sequences come from a woman under 40 with Graves' ophthalmopathy.

Details on this clonotype: A read error may explain this, as a much larger clone is one base away. The CDR3 nucleotides read TGCGCCAGCAGCTCGGACAGGGGAGCGGAGACCAAGTACTTC. Amino acid sequence: CASSSDRGAETKYF. This chain joins TRBV5-1 and TRBJ2-5; 9 nucleotides line up with TRBD1. CDR3 length equals 14 residues. Germline V gene sequence: CDR1 SGHRS, CDR2 YFSETQ.

This clonotype appeared many times. The chain has TRBV12-3 or TRBV12-4 and TRBJ2-5; D is possibly TRBD1 (5 bases). This CDR3 is 15 amino acids long. The V and J ends lost 3 bases and 5 bases respectively, with 16 bases between them. CDR3 coding DNA: TGTGCCAGCAGTTTGCTGGAGCAGGGTGAGGAGACCCAGTACTTC. Encoded protein: CASSLLEQGEETQYF.

The chain joins TRBV28 to TRBJ2-5, with TRBD2 matching 7 bases. The V and J ends lost 1 base and 7 bases, in that order; junction bases with no gene match: 6. The CDR3 runs to 14 residues. Germline V gene lookup returns CDR1 MDHEN and CDR2 SYDVKM. As DNA, the CDR3 is TGTGCCAGCAGTTTATCCGCCTGGGGGGGGACCCAGTACTTC. Protein: CASSLSAWGGTQYF.

Ten or more counts support this clonotype. J is TRBJ2-4 and V is TRBV10-3, with a weak D call TRBD2 (6 bases). This CDR3 has 15 residues. CDR1 ENHRY and CDR2 SYGVKD come from the germline V gene. Trimming left V 6 bases short and J 0 bases short, with 12 bases between. The CDR3 sequence is CAISRGALAKNIQYF. The CDR3 DNA sequence: TGTGCCATCAGCCGCGGGGCGTTAGCCAAAAACATTCAGTACTTC.

This clonotype was seen ten or more times. Since a much larger clone is just one base distant, this may be a read error. This chain uses TRBV12-3 or TRBV12-4 with TRBJ2-7; D is unresolved. The CDR3 runs to 15 residues. The germline V and J ends were trimmed by 2 bases and 0 bases, with 11 bases remaining between them. DNA of the CDR3: TGTGCCAGCAGTTTAAGTCACCGGAGCTCCTACGAGCAGTACTTC. Its translation: CASSLSHRSSYEQYF.

This clonotype showed up many times. The CDR3 coding sequence is TGCAGCGTTGGACCAGGGTCGACTGAAGCTTTCTTT. Translation gives CSVGPGSTEAFF. The gene calls are TRBV29-1 and TRBJ1-1; possible D gene TRBD1, 5 bases. Germline CDR1 reads SQVTM; CDR2 reads ANQGSEA. The CDR3 is 12 amino acids. Trimming left V 4 bases short and J 5 bases short, with 11 bases between. Complete variable domain (other parts from reference TRBV29-1 and TRBJ1-1): SAVISQKPSRDICQRGTSLTIQCQVDSQVTMMFWYRQQPGQSLTLIATANQGSEATYESGFVIDKFPISRPNLTFSTLTVSNMSPEDSSIYLCSVGPGSTEAFFGQGTRLTVV.

The J gene is TRBJ2-6, the V gene TRBV18, with D unclear. Per the germline V gene, CDR1 is KGHSH and CDR2 is LQKENI. The CDR3 totals 13 residues. Trimming removed 5 bases from V and 2 bases from J, with 4 bases in between. The CDR3 loop reads CASSETGANVLTF. The CDR3 DNA reads as TGTGCCAGCTCAGAAACTGGGGCCAACGTCCTGACTTTC.

The chain links TRBV12-3 or TRBV12-4 to TRBJ1-5, with D unclear. Trimming left V 1 base short and J 10 bases short, with 8 bases between. The CDR3 runs to 12 residues. As DNA, the CDR3 is TGTGCCAGCAGTTTAGTCTCCCGACCCCAGCATTTT. It yields the protein CASSLVSRPQHF.

The V and J genes are TRBV6-1 and TRBJ2-6; D is unresolved. Trimming took off 1 base at V and 0 bases at J, with 4 bases between the two ends. From germline, CDR1 is MNHNS and CDR2 SASEGT. The CDR3 contains 15 residues. The CDR3 region has the DNA TGTGCCAGCAGTGAAGACAGCTCTGGGGCCAACGTCCTGACTTTC. Translated: CASSEDSSGANVLTF.

The chain joins TRBV19 to TRBJ2-2, with 15 bases matching TRBD2. V dropped 7 bases and J dropped 0; count of bases not matched to a gene: 6. Germline values: CDR1 LNHDA, CDR2 SQIVND (reference sequence). CDR3 length equals 18 residues. CDR3 bases: TGTGCCAGTAAACTCGGGACTAGCGGGAGGTCGAACACCGGGGAGCTGTTTTTT. It encodes CASKLGTSGRSNTGELFF.

This clonotype has only a few counts. The genes are TRBV10-3 and TRBJ2-7; 10 bases are shared with TRBD2. Germline loops: CDR1 ENHRY, CDR2 SYGVKD. The CDR3 runs to 15 residues. The ends lost 2 bases at V and 4 bases at J; junction bases unmatched: 5. CDR3 nucleotides: TGTGCCATCAGTGAGAATGCACTAGCGGGGTACGAGCAGTACTTC. As protein: CAISENALAGYEQYF.

This clonotype was seen repeatedly, ten times or more. The chain carries TRBV6-1 and TRBJ1-1; 7 bases match TRBD1. The ends lost 5 bases at V and 4 bases at J; junction bases unmatched: 7. CDR1 and CDR2 (germline): MNHNS, SASEGT. CDR3 size: 14 residues. CDR3 sequence reads: CASSQDRDITEAFF. The DNA for the CDR3 is TGTGCCAGCAGTCAAGACAGGGATATCACTGAAGCTTTCTTT.

This chain joins TRBV6-7 and TRBJ1-1; the D gene is possibly TRBD1 (6 bases). TRBV6-7 is given ORF status, its function remaining uncertain. Trimming removed 0 bases from V and 0 bases from J, with 20 bases in between. The CDR3 totals 19 residues. The CDR3 region is CASSYSYLDSGLMNTEAFF. In nucleotides, the CDR3 is TGTGCCAGCAGTTACTCATATTTGGACAGTGGACTCATGAACACTGAAGCTTTCTTT.

The sample holds many counts of this clonotype. The rearrangement links TRBV9 to TRBJ2-5, with TRBD1 matching over 11 bases. V lost 0 bases, J lost 4 bases, and 5 bases stayed unmatched. In germline, CDR1 is SGDLS, CDR2 YYNGEE. CDR3 size: 16 residues. Here the CDR3 reads CASSVGRTGGGETQYF. DNA for the CDR3: TGTGCCAGCAGCGTAGGCCGGACAGGGGGCGGAGAGACCCAGTACTTC.

V and J are TRBV11-1 and TRBJ2-7; weak D call: TRBD1 (6 bases). Trimming removed 2 bases from V and 7 bases from J, with 15 bases in between. CDR3 length: 14 residues. Germline V lookup: CDR1 SGHAT, CDR2 FQDESV (reference sequence). CDR3 in DNA: TGTGCCAGCAGCTTATTGATACAGGGACGTGAGCAGTACTTC. Translation: CASSLLIQGREQYF. Combining the CDR3 with reference TRBV11-1 and TRBJ2-7 gives the whole variable domain EAEVAQSPRYKITEKSQAVAFWCDPISGHATLYWYRQILGQGPELLVQFQDESVVDDSQLPKDRFSAERLKGVDSTLKIQPAELGDSAMYLCASSLLIQGREQYFGPGTRLTVT.

To note about this clonotype: This may arise from a read error, as a much more abundant clone is one base away. V usage is TRBV5-1 and J usage is TRBJ2-2; 9 bases map to TRBD1. CDR1 is SGHRS, CDR2 YFSETQ, per germline. The CDR3 sequence is 17 residues long. The chain's CDR3 is CASSFTGTGLNTGELCF. CDR3 nucleotides: TGCGCCAGCAGCTTCACCGGGACAGGGCTAAACACCGGGGAGCTGTGTTTT.

This clonotype was observed many times. The chain carries TRBV30 and TRBJ1-1; TRBD1 matches 7 bases. V trimming: 2 bases; J trimming: 1 base; junction bases outside the gene matches: 4. The germline V gene has CDR1 GTSNPN and CDR2 SVGIG (reference sequence). The CDR3 spans 14 residues. The CDR3, as DNA: TGTGCCTGGAGTCCGACAGGGAAGAACACTGAAGCTTTCTTT. Translating gives CAWSPTGKNTEAFF.

This clonotype was observed many times. The chain employs TRBV6-1 and TRBJ2-3; TRBD1 or TRBD2 may be the D gene (5 bases each). Germline V lookup: CDR1 MNHNS, CDR2 SASEGT. Trimming removed 7 bases at V and 1 base at J, with 12 bases between. The CDR3 totals 14 residues. The CDR3: CASIQEEGTDTQYF. The CDR3 nucleotides are TGTGCCAGCATACAGGAGGAGGGCACAGATACGCAGTATTTT.

This clonotype was found many times. The chain recombines TRBV12-5 with TRBJ2-5, with 15 bases matching TRBD2. Trimming at V came to 0 bases and at J to 5 bases, leaving 13 bases not matched to a gene. Germline CDR1 is LGHNT and CDR2 is FRNRAP. CDR3 length: 20 amino acids. CDR3 DNA sequence: TGTGCTAGTGGTTTGGTACGGAGGACTAGCGGGGGGGCCAGGTGGGAGACCCAGTACTTC. Protein product: CASGLVRRTSGGARWETQYF.

The chain carries TRBV5-1 and TRBJ1-1; D possibly corresponds to TRBD1 (6 bases). Germline CDR1 reads SGHRS; CDR2 reads YFSETQ. V was pared by 4 bases and J by 4 bases, with 17 bases between. The CDR3 runs 15 residues. The CDR3 loop reads CASSPQGTWGTEAFF. The CDR3 bases are TGCGCCAGCAGCCCGCAGGGGACGTGGGGCACTGAAGCTTTCTTT.

The rearrangement links TRBV12-5 to TRBJ2-2, with 8 bases that match TRBD2. CDR3 length equals 18 residues. The germline gives CDR1 LGHNT, CDR2 FRNRAP. Trimming took 7 bases from V and 0 from J; bases not matched to a gene: 13. CDR3 region: CASESPREALSNTGELFF. The CDR3 DNA sequence: TGTGCTAGTGAATCTCCGCGGGAGGCCCTGTCGAACACCGGGGAGCTGTTTTTT.

The rearrangement links TRBV12-3 or TRBV12-4 to TRBJ1-5; D remains ambiguous. CDR3 length equals 15 residues. V was shortened by 1 base and J by 10 bases, with 17 bases between the two germline ends. Here the CDR3 DNA reads TGTGCCAGCAGTTTAGAAGGTCAGCCGAGATTTCCCCAGCATTTT. This sequence encodes CASSLEGQPRFPQHF.

The rearrangement joins TRBV18 to TRBJ1-5; the D is unclear. Trimming took off 2 bases at V and 1 base at J, with 9 bases between the two ends. CDR1 KGHSH and CDR2 LQKENI come from the germline V gene. CDR3 length: 15 amino acids. CDR3 nucleotide sequence: TGTGCCAGCTCACCAGGCGGGCCCAGCAATCAGCCCCAGCATTTT. Translating it yields CASSPGGPSNQPQHF. The full variable domain, in which reference TRBV18 and TRBJ1-5 provide the parts outside the CDR3, is NAGVMQNPRHLVRRRGQEARLRCSPMKGHSHVYWYRQLPEEGLKFMVYLQKENIIDESGMPKERFSAEFPKEGPSILRIQQVVRGDSAAYFCASSPGGPSNQPQHFGDGTRLSIL.

The chain couples TRBV6-1 to TRBJ2-7; 9 bases align to TRBD2. Trimming removed 1 base from V and 4 bases from J; junction bases left unmatched: 5. CDR3 length: 15 amino acids. Germline lookup yields CDR1 MNHNS and CDR2 SASEGT. The CDR3 DNA reads as TGTGCCAGCAGTGAAGTCTTGGCGGGAGGGTACGAGCAGTACTTC. This codes for CASSEVLAGGYEQYF.

There are a few counts of this clonotype. The CDR3 reads CASSQASREANYGYTF. The DNA for the CDR3 is TGTGCCAGCAGCCAAGCTAGCAGGGAGGCTAACTATGGCTACACCTTC. The chain links TRBV4-2 to TRBJ1-2, with TRBD1 as a possible D gene (5 bases). Germline CDR1 is LGHNA and CDR2 is YNFKEQ. There are 16 residues in the CDR3. Deletions cut 1 base from V and 0 bases from J, with 12 bases between.

This clonotype was observed a handful of times. The chain is built from TRBV2 and TRBJ1-1, with 8 bases that match TRBD1. Germline assignment: CDR1 SNHLY and CDR2 FYNNEI. After removal of 10 bases from V and 5 bases from J, the junction contained 6 bases not matched to a gene. CDR3 size: 12 residues. DNA for the CDR3: TGTGCCACCTGGACAGGGAGGACTGAAGCTTTCTTT. It specifies CATWTGRTEAFF.

The table lists this clonotype with many counts. CDR3 DNA sequence: TGTGCCAGCAGTGACAGTTTACAGGGGATCGGCGGGGAGCTGTTTTTT. This translates into CASSDSLQGIGGELFF. The chain combines TRBV2 with TRBJ2-2, with 7 bases matching TRBD1. In germline, CDR1 is SNHLY, CDR2 FYNNEI. The ends lost 3 bases at V and 7 bases at J; junction bases unmatched: 11. The CDR3 contains 16 residues.

This clonotype was recorded at least ten times. The chain recombines TRBV24-1 with TRBJ2-5; a weak D match, TRBD1 (5 bases). CDR1 and CDR2 (germline): KGHDR, SFDVKD. Trimming pared 5 bases from V and 2 bases from J, leaving 14 bases between. This CDR3 region has 15 residues. CDR3 amino acids: CATSAPTEYQETQYF. The DNA for the CDR3 is TGTGCCACCAGTGCCCCGACAGAATATCAAGAGACCCAGTACTTC.

The table lists this clonotype with many counts. This chain connects TRBV12-3 or TRBV12-4 to TRBJ1-2, with unresolved D. The CDR3 has 17 residues. The V gene lost 5 bases and the J gene lost 1 base, with 20 bases spanning the gap. In nucleotides, the CDR3 is TGTGCCAGCAGTCCCCGGACGCATCTCCAAGTTAACTATGGCTACACCTTC. Protein sequence: CASSPRTHLQVNYGYTF.

The chain links TRBV11-1 to TRBJ2-2; D may be TRBD2 (5 bases). Trimming pared 5 bases from V and 7 bases from J, leaving 11 bases between. The CDR3 runs to 13 residues. The germline V gene has CDR1 SGHAT and CDR2 FQDESV (reference sequence). CDR3 sequence (DNA): TGTGCCAGCAGCCTGAGCGGATTCGGGGAGCTGTTTTTT. It yields the protein CASSLSGFGELFF.

Notes on this clonotype: A much larger clone lies one base from this, so it may be a read error. The CDR3 region is CGARVNGNTIYF. CDR3 DNA: TGCGGTGCTAGAGTTAATGGAAACACCATATATTTT. The chain links TRBV20-1 to TRBJ1-3; the D is unclear. This CDR3 region has 12 residues. CDR1 is DFQATT, CDR2 SNEGSKA, per germline (reference sequence).

CDR3 sequence (DNA): TGTGCCTCTCGCCGACAGGGGGAATCCTACGAGCAGTACTTC. Amino acid sequence: CASRRQGESYEQYF. This chain joins TRBV30 and TRBJ2-7, with 9 bases aligning to TRBD1. Germline V gene lookup returns CDR1 GTSNPN and CDR2 SVGIG (reference sequence). The CDR3 covers 14 residues. J was trimmed by 1 base and V by 7 bases; bases with no gene match: 8.